The text below deals with one T cell receptor (beta chain). This sample was taken from a study of T cell changes during pregnancy in multiple sclerosis. Trimming removed 3 bases from V and 0 bases from J; junction bases left unmatched: 3. The CDR3 loop spans 16 amino acids. CDR1 and CDR2 (germline): SGHNT, YYREEE (reference sequence). Assay: immunoSEQ multiplex PCR; the TCRdb copy retains only in-frame clones and omits some. Of about 38,000 clones in the sample, about 90% were seen once. The TCR was taken from a female donor with multiple sclerosis, enrolled in a pregnancy study. The rearrangement links TRBV5-4 to TRBJ2-4; 10 nucleotides match TRBD1. Sequences were derived from CD4+ T cells from peripheral blood mononuclear cells, sampled before pregnancy. The CDR3 here is CASSSGTGVAKNIQYF. CDR3 DNA: TGTGCCAGCAGCTCCGGGACAGGGGTAGCCAAAAACATTCAGTACTTC.